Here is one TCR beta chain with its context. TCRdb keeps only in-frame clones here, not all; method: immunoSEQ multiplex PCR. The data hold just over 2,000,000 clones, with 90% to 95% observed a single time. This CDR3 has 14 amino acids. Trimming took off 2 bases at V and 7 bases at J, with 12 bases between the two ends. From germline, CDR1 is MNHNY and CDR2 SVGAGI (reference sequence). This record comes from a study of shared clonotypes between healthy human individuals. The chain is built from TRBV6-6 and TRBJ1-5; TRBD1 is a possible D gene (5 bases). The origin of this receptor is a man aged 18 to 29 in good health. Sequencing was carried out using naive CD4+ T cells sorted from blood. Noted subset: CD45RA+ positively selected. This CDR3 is CASSYGQESQPQHF. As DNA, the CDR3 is TGTGCCAGCAGTTACGGACAAGAGTCCCAGCCCCAGCATTTT.